This T cell receptor (beta chain) was recovered during a study of cytomegalovirus exposure and HLA in healthy donors. The overall study: Findings of an earlier analysis included 90 million to 120 million unique TCR beta sequences from roughly 200 million T cells.

Primers: 60 Vbeta forward and 13 Jbeta reverse. Using immunoSEQ multiplex PCR, the repertoire was profiled, and TCRdb retains in-frame clones only, with some absent. The sample records fewer than 200,000 clones, roughly 80% being singletons. V shed 0 bases and J 2 bases; nucleotides not matched to a gene: 0. Germline CDR1 reads LGHNA; CDR2 reads YNFKEQ. The CDR3 loop spans 16 amino acids. Findings of the study overall: Analysis was carried out at a later point, and it linked a missense DCLRE1C variant to TCR beta V- and J-gene trimming. The authors considered a cluster of highly shared sequence variants likely to be a sequencing artifact.

In nominal health when sampled, donors likely had unrecorded immune exposures nonetheless. This clone turned up a few times. Its cognate antigen is unknown. Sequencing input: PBMCs. The V and J genes are TRBV4-2 and TRBJ2-7, with 14 bases identical to TRBD2. This sequence was found in a woman aged 45 to 65 in good health and CMV-seropositive. The CDR3 region is CASSQEGLAGAYEQYF. The CDR3 bases are TGTGCCAGCAGCCAAGAGGGACTAGCGGGGGCCTACGAGCAGTACTTC.